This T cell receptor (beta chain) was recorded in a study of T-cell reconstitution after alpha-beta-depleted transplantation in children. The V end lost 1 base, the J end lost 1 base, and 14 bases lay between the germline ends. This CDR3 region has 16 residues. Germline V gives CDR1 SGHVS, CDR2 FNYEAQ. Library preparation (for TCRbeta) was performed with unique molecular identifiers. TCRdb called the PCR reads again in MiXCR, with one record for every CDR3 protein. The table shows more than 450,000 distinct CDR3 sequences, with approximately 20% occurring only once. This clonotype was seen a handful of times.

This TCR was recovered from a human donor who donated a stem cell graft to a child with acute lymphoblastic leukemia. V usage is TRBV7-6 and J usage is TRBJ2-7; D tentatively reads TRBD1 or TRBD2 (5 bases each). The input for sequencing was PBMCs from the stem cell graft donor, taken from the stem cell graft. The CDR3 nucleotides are TGTGCCAGCAGCTTAGAAAGGGGCTGGGGGTCCTACGAGCAGTACTTC. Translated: CASSLERGWGSYEQYF.